This T cell receptor beta chain was found in a study of T cell responses to AZD1222 COVID-19 vaccine. TCRdb's table, derived via immunoSEQ multiplex PCR, lists solely in-frame clones and lacks some. The sample gives about 55,000 clones, around nine tenths of which show up once; roughly 3.9% is in the top ten. Trimming removed 0 bases from V and 7 bases from J; junction bases left unmatched: 4. This CDR3 contains 13 residues. CDR1 and CDR2 from the germline V gene are SQVTM and ANQGSEA. The source was peripheral blood, collected on day 0 of AZD1222 vaccination. This chain uses TRBV29-1 with TRBJ2-7, with 9 positions matching TRBD1. This sequence originates from an adult in good health. DNA of the CDR3: TGCAGCGTTGAAGAACAGGGGGCGGGAGAGCAGTACTTC. Its translation: CSVEEQGAGEQYF.